This T cell receptor beta chain was profiled in a study of blood T cell repertoires in COVID-19. Only in-frame clones appear in the TCRdb table, and some are missing; sequencing was by immunoSEQ multiplex PCR. The data show fewer than 200,000 clones, with 80% to 85% seen just once and about 8.3% held by the top ten. Followed longitudinally, the Seattle patients had been enrolled during active infection. The germline V gene has CDR1 MDHEN and CDR2 SYDVKM. With 2 bases removed from V and 8 bases from J, the gap between germline ends came to 7 bases. The length of the CDR3 is 13 residues. Specimen: peripheral blood. This clonotype was obtained from a woman between 65 and 79 years old with COVID-19, enrolled during active disease. J is TRBJ1-6 and V is TRBV28; D is undetermined. CDR3 protein: CASSLDNYSPLHF. DNA of the CDR3: TGTGCCAGCAGTTTAGACAACTATTCACCCCTCCACTTT.